The 11 T cell receptor beta chains in this list originate from one sample, sequenced in a study of CXCR3-negative and CXCR3-positive naive CD8 T cells. General study findings and limits: Hydrophobicity was higher for TRB CDR3s found in CXCR3-positive naive cells than in CXCR3-negative naive cells.

Antigen specificity for these receptors is unknown. The TRB cDNA libraries were prepared by 5' RACE with UMI labels. For each CDR3 protein, TCRdb gives one entry from its re-call of the 5' RACE reads, without DNA. This sample's table has fewer than 140,000 distinct CDR3 sequences. Sequencing input: naive CXCR3+ CD8+ T cells from blood. As to subset: CD45RO-CCR7+CD27+CD95- naive CD8+ T cells expressing CXCR3 (TNR3+). Receptors originate from a human donor in good health. Some clones in this sample may be carry-over from other donors' samples.

The J gene is TRBJ2-5, the V gene TRBV14; the D call of TRBD1 rests on TCRdb alone, since no DNA is present to check it. Germline values: CDR1 SGHDN, CDR2 FVKESK. The CDR3 loop spans 15 amino acids. The CDR3 here is CASSQAGQGQETQYF.

The chain couples TRBV4-3 to TRBJ1-5; checking the TCRdb D call of TRBD1 is not possible without DNA. The CDR3 is made up of 13 amino acids. In germline, CDR1 is LGHNA, CDR2 YSLEER. The CDR3 sequence: CASSQDPGQPQHF.

This sequence joins TRBV10-3 and TRBJ1-4. The V gene's germline CDR1 is ENHRY and CDR2 SYGVKD. This CDR3 comprises 16 residues. The CDR3 is CAISDGTSGTNEKLFF.

V gene TRBV29-1 combines with J gene TRBJ2-1. The V gene's germline CDR1 is SQVTM and CDR2 ANQGSEA. The length of the CDR3 is 12 residues. The CDR3 sequence: CSVEKFSNEQFF.

The rearrangement links TRBV12-3 or TRBV12-4 to TRBJ2-6; absent DNA, TCRdb's TRBD2 call cannot be checked. There are 15 residues in the CDR3. CDR3 loop: CASSPSGIGANVLTF.

This chain connects TRBV7-6 to TRBJ2-3; with no DNA, the TCRdb D assignment of TRBD2 cannot be verified. The CDR3 is made up of 17 amino acids. Germline values: CDR1 SGHVS, CDR2 FNYEAQ. The CDR3 loop reads CASSLGLSGGLTGTQYF.

The chain links TRBV20-1 to TRBJ2-3. Germline-derived CDR1 and CDR2 are DFQATT and SNEGSKA (reference sequence). The CDR3 runs 14 residues. The CDR3 sequence: CSARIRFSTDTQYF.

The gene calls are TRBV11-2 and TRBJ2-7; TCRdb's assignment of TRBD2 cannot be checked, as there is no DNA. Germline V gene data show CDR1 as SGHAT and CDR2 as FQNNGV. CDR3 length: 15 residues. This CDR3 reads CASSLKRTSPSEQYF.

This chain links TRBV29-1 with TRBJ2-3; the D call from TCRdb, TRBD1, cannot be confirmed without DNA. Germline CDR1 and CDR2: SQVTM and ANQGSEA. The CDR3 covers 14 residues. CDR3 region: CSVLAGSGTPTQYF.

The chain recombines TRBV29-1 with TRBJ2-7. Germline V gene lookup returns CDR1 SQVTM and CDR2 ANQGSEA. This CDR3 has 12 amino acids. CDR3 protein: CSVEHRTYEQYF.

V usage is TRBV5-1 and J usage is TRBJ1-6. The CDR3 covers 14 residues. In germline, CDR1 is SGHRS, CDR2 YFSETQ. This CDR3 reads CASKHSSYNSPLHF.